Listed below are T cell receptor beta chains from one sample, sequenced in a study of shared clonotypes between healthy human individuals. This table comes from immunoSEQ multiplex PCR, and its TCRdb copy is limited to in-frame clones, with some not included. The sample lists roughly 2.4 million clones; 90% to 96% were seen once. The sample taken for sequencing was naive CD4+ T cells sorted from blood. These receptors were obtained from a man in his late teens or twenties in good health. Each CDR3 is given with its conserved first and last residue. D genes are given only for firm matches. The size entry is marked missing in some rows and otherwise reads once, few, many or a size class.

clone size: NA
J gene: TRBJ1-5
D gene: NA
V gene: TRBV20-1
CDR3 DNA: TGCAGTGCGTCGGGGGACCAGCCCCAGCATTTT
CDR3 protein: CSASGDQPQHF

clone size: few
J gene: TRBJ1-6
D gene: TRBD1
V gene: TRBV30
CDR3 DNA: TGTGCCTGGAGTCCCCGGGACAGCGACAATTCACCCCTCCACTTT
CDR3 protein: CAWSPRDSDNSPLHF

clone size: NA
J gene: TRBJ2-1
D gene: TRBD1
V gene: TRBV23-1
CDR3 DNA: TGCGCCAGCAGTTACGGACAGGCAGTTTACAATGAGCAGTTCTTC
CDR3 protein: CASSYGQAVYNEQFF

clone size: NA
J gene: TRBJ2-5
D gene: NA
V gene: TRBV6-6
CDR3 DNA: TGTGCCAGCAGAGGGGGGACGGGAAAGACCCAGTACTTC
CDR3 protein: CASRGGTGKTQYF

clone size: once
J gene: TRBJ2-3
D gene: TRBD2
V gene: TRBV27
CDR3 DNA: TGTGCCAGCAGGTCGCGACTAGCGGGGGGCACAGATACGCAGTATTTT
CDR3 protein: CASRSRLAGGTDTQYF

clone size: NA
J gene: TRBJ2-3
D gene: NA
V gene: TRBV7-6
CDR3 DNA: TGTGCCAGCAGCTTAGGGGGGACCCTCGCCGTTAGTACGCAGTATTTT
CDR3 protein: CASSLGGTLAVSTQYF

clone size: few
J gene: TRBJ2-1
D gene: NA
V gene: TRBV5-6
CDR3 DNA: TGTGCCAGCAGCTTGGCCGTGGGTGAGCAGTTCTTC
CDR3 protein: CASSLAVGEQFF

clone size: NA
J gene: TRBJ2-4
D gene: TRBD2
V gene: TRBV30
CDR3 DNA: TGTGCCTGGAGTCGACGGGAGGACGTCAAAAACATTCAGTACTTC
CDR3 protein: CAWSRREDVKNIQYF

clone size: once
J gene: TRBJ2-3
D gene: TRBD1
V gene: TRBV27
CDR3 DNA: TGTGCCAGCAGCTTTAGGGTACCGGGACAGTACACAGATACGCAGTATTTT
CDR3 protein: CASSFRVPGQYTDTQYF

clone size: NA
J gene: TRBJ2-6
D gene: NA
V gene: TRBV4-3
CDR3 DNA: TGCGCCAGCAGCCCCGCCTACAGCTCTGGGGCCAACGTCCTGACTTTC
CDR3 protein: CASSPAYSSGANVLTF

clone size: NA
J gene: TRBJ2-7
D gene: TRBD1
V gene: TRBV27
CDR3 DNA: TGTGCCACCACCTGGGGCGGGACAGGGGCGAGGGAGCAGTACTTC
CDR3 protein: CATTWGGTGAREQYF

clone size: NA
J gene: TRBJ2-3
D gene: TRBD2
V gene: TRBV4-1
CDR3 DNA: TGCGCCAGCAGCCAGCCCGGGACTAGCGGCCTTGCAGTGGGAGATACGCAGTATTTT
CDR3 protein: CASSQPGTSGLAVGDTQYF

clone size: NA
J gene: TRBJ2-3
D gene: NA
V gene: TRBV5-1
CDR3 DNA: TGCGCCAGCAGGCCAAATCCCCGGAGCACAGATACGCAGTATTTT
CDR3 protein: CASRPNPRSTDTQYF

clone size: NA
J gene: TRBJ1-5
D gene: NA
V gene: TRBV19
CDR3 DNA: TGTGCCAGTAGTATTTCCACCGGGGCTAATCAGCCCCAGCATTTT
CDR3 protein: CASSISTGANQPQHF

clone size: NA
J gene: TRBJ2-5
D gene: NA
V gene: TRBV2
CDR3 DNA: TGTGCCAGCAGTGAACTCTGGCAGGGCCAAGAGACCCAGTACTTC
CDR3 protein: CASSELWQGQETQYF

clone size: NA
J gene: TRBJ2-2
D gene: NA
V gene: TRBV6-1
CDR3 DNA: TGTGCCAGCAGTGTACAGGGCCGAGGCACCGGGGAGCTGTTTTTT
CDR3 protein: CASSVQGRGTGELFF

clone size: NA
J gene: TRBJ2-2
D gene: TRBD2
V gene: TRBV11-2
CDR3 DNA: TGTGCCAGCAGCTTAATAGCGGGGGCCTTAACCGGGGAGCTGTTTTTT
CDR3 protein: CASSLIAGALTGELFF

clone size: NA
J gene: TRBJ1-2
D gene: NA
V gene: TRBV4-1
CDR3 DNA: TGCGCCAGCAGCCTAAGACAGGATCTTAAACCGGACTATGGCTACACCTTC
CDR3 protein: CASSLRQDLKPDYGYTF

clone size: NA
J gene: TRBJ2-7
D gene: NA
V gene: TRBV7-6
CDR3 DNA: TGTGCCAGCAGCCGAACGGCCTCCCCCACCTACGAGCAGTACTTC
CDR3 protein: CASSRTASPTYEQYF

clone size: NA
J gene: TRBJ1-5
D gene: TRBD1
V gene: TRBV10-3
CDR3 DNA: TGTGCCATCAGTGAGACGGACAGGGGCAATCAGCCCCAGCATTTT
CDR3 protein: CAISETDRGNQPQHF

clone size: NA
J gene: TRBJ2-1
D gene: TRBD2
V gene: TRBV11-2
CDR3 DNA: TGTGCCAGCAGCTCGGGACTAGCGGGGGGCTACACCTACAATGAGCAGTTCTTC
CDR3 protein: CASSSGLAGGYTYNEQFF

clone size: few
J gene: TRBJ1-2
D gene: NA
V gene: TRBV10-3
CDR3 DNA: TGTGCCATCAGTGAGGGGCTTGGCTACACCTTC
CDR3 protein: CAISEGLGYTF

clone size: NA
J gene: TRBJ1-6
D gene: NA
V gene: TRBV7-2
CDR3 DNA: TGTGCCAGCAGCTTACTCGCAGTCCTCCCGAGTTCACCCCTCCACTTT
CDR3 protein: CASSLLAVLPSSPLHF

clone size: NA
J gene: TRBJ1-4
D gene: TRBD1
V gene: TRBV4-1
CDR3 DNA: TGCGCCAGCAGCCAACCTGGACAGGGGAAGGGGGATGGACTGTTTTTT
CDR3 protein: CASSQPGQGKGDGLFF

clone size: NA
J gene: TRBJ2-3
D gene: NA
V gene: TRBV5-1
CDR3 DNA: TGCGCCAGCAGCTTCGGCAGGGGCTATGACACAGATACGCAGTATTTT
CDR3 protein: CASSFGRGYDTDTQYF

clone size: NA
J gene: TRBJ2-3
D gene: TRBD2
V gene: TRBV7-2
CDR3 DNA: TGTGCCAGCAGCTTGGAGCGGGGACGGAATACGCAGTATTTT
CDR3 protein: CASSLERGRNTQYF